These T cell receptor beta chains were read from a single sample in a study of T cell responses to AZD1222 COVID-19 vaccine. Libraries were prepared by immunoSEQ multiplex PCR; TCRdb keeps only in-frame clonotypes and omits some of them. The sample yields tens of thousands of clones, roughly 86% seen once. The source was peripheral blood, collected on day 0 of MenACWY control vaccination. These receptors all come from an adult in good health. Both conserved end residues are part of each CDR3. A D gene is named only where the DNA matches it firmly. Only some rows state a clone size, as once, few, many or a class for expanded clones.

clone_size	j_call	v_call	d_call	cdr3_nt	cdr3_aa
few	TRBJ1-2	TRBV4-3	TRBD1	TGCGCCAGCAGCCAAGATGACAGGGTTCACGGCTACACCTTC	CASSQDDRVHGYTF
-	TRBJ1-2	TRBV30	TRBD1	TGTGCCTGGAGTACGGACAGGGAAGGCTACACCTTC	CAWSTDREGYTF
once	TRBJ1-4	TRBV7-9	TRBD1	TGTGCCAGCAGCCCGGGACAGGGGAAAGTTAATGAAAAACTGTTTTTT	CASSPGQGKVNEKLFF
-	TRBJ1-3	TRBV7-2	TRBD1	TGTGCCAGCAGCTCAACAGGGGGCCTCTCTGGAAACACCATATATTTT	CASSSTGGLSGNTIYF
-	TRBJ2-5	TRBV6-5	-	TGTGCCAGCAGTTACCCGACAGAGACCCAGTACTTC	CASSYPTETQYF
-	TRBJ1-3	TRBV5-5	-	TGTGCCAGCAGTCCGACGGGGATATCTGGAAACACCATATATTTT	CASSPTGISGNTIYF
-	TRBJ2-5	TRBV19	-	TGTGCCAGTAGTATAGCGGGCATAAGGAGAGGGACCCAGTACTTC	CASSIAGIRRGTQYF
-	TRBJ2-2	TRBV19	TRBD1	TGTGCCAGTAGTGCGACAGGGTCGGACACCGGGGAGCTGTTTTTT	CASSATGSDTGELFF
-	TRBJ2-1	TRBV7-6	TRBD2	TGTGCCAGCAGCTTAGTGCCTAGCGGGGGGAGGGATGAGCAGTTCTTC	CASSLVPSGGRDEQFF
-	TRBJ1-1	TRBV3-1/TRBV3-2	-	TGTGCCAGCAGCCAAGTAAGAGGGAACACTGAAGCTTTCTTT	CASSQVRGNTEAFF
-	TRBJ2-6	TRBV4-3	-	TGCGCCAGCAGCCAGCTTAGCTCTGGGGCCAACGTCCTGACTTTC	CASSQLSSGANVLTF
-	TRBJ2-5	TRBV5-4	TRBD2	TGTGCCAGCAGCCCTAGGAGACTAGCGGGTCAAGAGACCCAGTACTTC	CASSPRRLAGQETQYF
many	TRBJ2-7	TRBV7-9	-	TGTGCCAGCAGCTCAACGCTGGACAGCCAGTACGAGCAGTACTTC	CASSSTLDSQYEQYF
-	TRBJ2-2	TRBV15	-	TGTGCCACCAGCAGAGACAGGGGGGTAACCGGGGAGCTGTTTTTT	CATSRDRGVTGELFF
-	TRBJ1-6	TRBV5-4	TRBD1	TGTGCCAGCAGCTCGTCAGGGGGCGGACGGTATAATTCACCCCTCCACTTT	CASSSSGGGRYNSPLHF
-	TRBJ1-6	TRBV3-1/TRBV3-2	-	TGTGCCAGCAGCCAGTTACCCTCCTATAATTCACCCCTCCACTTT	CASSQLPSYNSPLHF
-	TRBJ1-2	TRBV28	-	TGTGCCAGCAGTTTAGCCCAGAACTATGGCTACACCTTC	CASSLAQNYGYTF
-	TRBJ1-2	TRBV4-2	-	TGTGCCAGCAGCCAGGATGGGCAGGGACAAGGCTATGGCTACACCTTC	CASSQDGQGQGYGYTF
-	TRBJ2-1	TRBV7-9	TRBD2	TGTGCCAGCAGCTTTACCGGGGGGAGAAATGAGCAGTTCTTC	CASSFTGGRNEQFF
-	TRBJ1-5	TRBV19	-	TGTGCCAGTACCTTCTGGAAGAGCAATCAGCCCCAGCATTTT	CASTFWKSNQPQHF
-	TRBJ2-6	TRBV7-3	-	TGTGCCAGCAGCCGTCAGGGGTTTAACTCTGGGGCCAACGTCCTGACTTTC	CASSRQGFNSGANVLTF
-	TRBJ1-4	TRBV5-4	-	TGTGCCAGCAGCTTCGGGACGAGCTCAACTAATGAAAAACTGTTTTTT	CASSFGTSSTNEKLFF
-	TRBJ1-2	TRBV27	-	TGTGCCAGCAGTTCCTCAGGGAGAGGGCACTATGGCTACACCTTC	CASSSSGRGHYGYTF